Listed below are T cell receptor beta chains from one sample, sequenced in a study of T-cell reconstitution after alpha-beta-depleted transplantation in children. TCRdb independently ran MiXCR on the PCR reads; one entry per CDR3 protein. The sample yields 750,000 to 950,000 distinct CDR3 sequences, 15% to 20% seen once. The specimen was PBMCs, mostly from graft donor cells, collected 360 days after TCRalphabeta/CD19-depleted stem cell transplant. The receptors originated from a male patient younger than 18 who had a stem cell transplant for acute lymphoblastic leukemia, so the T cells may come from the graft donor. Both conserved end residues are trimmed from each CDR3. Fields, in order: D gene, V gene, clone size, J gene, CDR3 protein. D genes are given only for firm matches. Not every row has a clone size; where given, it reads once, few, many or a size class.

.	TRBV18	.	TRBJ2-1	ASSPPRTAWDEQF
.	TRBV6-1	.	TRBJ2-5	ASSAPGQTQY
TRBD2	TRBV7-9	few	TRBJ2-1	ASRDGLAGEVF
.	TRBV30	few	TRBJ2-1	AWSPVSSYNEQF
.	TRBV2	.	TRBJ2-2	ASGRTLNTGELF
TRBD2	TRBV4-2	.	TRBJ2-7	ASSQDTSGSYEQY
.	TRBV7-9	.	TRBJ1-1	ASSPHGGLNTEAF
.	TRBV27	.	TRBJ2-3	ASSLGGLATYTDTQY
.	TRBV10-3	.	TRBJ1-2	AIRDRVVGYT
.	TRBV5-1	.	TRBJ2-6	ASSSASGAGANVLT
.	TRBV12-5	many	TRBJ2-7	ASGLYLPRGTYEQY
TRBD1	TRBV2	.	TRBJ2-2	ASFQGTVGELF
.	TRBV29-1	.	TRBJ2-3	SVGSRASTDTQY
.	TRBV19	few	TRBJ2-1	ASSIAGQSSYNEQF
TRBD1	TRBV10-3	few	TRBJ2-1	AISGQGYSYNEQF
.	TRBV3-1	few	TRBJ2-3	ASSQVYRAGDTQY
.	TRBV29-1	.	TRBJ2-7	SVMWGSYEQY
.	TRBV12-3/TRBV12-4	few	TRBJ1-2	ASSLLAGSGYT
.	TRBV12-3/TRBV12-4	many	TRBJ1-2	ASSFRRLPNYGYT
TRBD2	TRBV5-1	.	TRBJ2-3	ASSFLTVLRAGENTDTQY
.	TRBV5-1	many	TRBJ1-5	ASSSTGGSKLSQPQH
TRBD1	TRBV12-3/TRBV12-4	few	TRBJ2-5	ASSAGDRGVETQY
.	TRBV12-3/TRBV12-4	few	TRBJ1-5	ASSLAVQPQH
TRBD2	TRBV4-2	.	TRBJ2-2	ASSLPTLGLAGIYSYTGELF
.	TRBV5-1	many	TRBJ2-2	ASSLATAKNTGELF
TRBD1	TRBV27	few	TRBJ2-7	ASSWGQHYEQY
.	TRBV7-9	.	TRBJ2-5	ASSRQAGLESGQY
TRBD1	TRBV4-1	.	TRBJ1-5	ASSQGQGSQPQH
TRBD1	TRBV12-3/TRBV12-4	few	TRBJ1-5	ASSSFTPGQSYYQPQH
.	TRBV5-1	.	TRBJ2-5	ASSTMNQETQY
.	TRBV13	few	TRBJ2-4	ASSLRGFNIQY
.	TRBV5-1	few	TRBJ1-2	ASSLRISGKSYGYT
.	TRBV6-1	few	TRBJ1-3	ASSLRARGVNTIY
.	TRBV20-1	once	TRBJ2-1	SAPLGNSNVNEQF
TRBD1	TRBV5-1	.	TRBJ2-1	ASSGGQHYNEQF
.	TRBV16	few	TRBJ1-5	ASSQSSGKTSNQPQH
.	TRBV7-6	few	TRBJ2-6	ASSPKWGLLASGANVLT
.	TRBV7-8	few	TRBJ1-2	ASSFAAVNYGYT
.	TRBV4-1	.	TRBJ2-1	ASSQVDLGEQF
.	TRBV4-1	.	TRBJ1-5	ASSQRERDQPQH
.	TRBV30	.	TRBJ1-2	AWSRDLDYGYT
TRBD2	TRBV12-3/TRBV12-4	.	TRBJ2-1	ASSLASGKLNEQF
.	TRBV6-1	.	TRBJ2-1	ASSEGDSWGYNEQF
TRBD1	TRBV5-1	.	TRBJ2-7	ASSLVTGPNYEQY
.	TRBV7-8	.	TRBJ2-7	ASSLKGVNSYEQY
.	TRBV21-1	.	TRBJ2-1	ASRILDRGGNEQF
.	TRBV15	few	TRBJ1-4	ATSRAKGSRKEKLF
TRBD2	TRBV12-3/TRBV12-4	.	TRBJ2-1	ASNPWTGTSGSNEQF
.	TRBV9	many	TRBJ2-1	ASNIGDYNEQF
TRBD1	TRBV20-1	.	TRBJ1-6	SAPTGTGNSPLH
TRBD1	TRBV7-8	.	TRBJ1-5	ASSIDRAGNQPQH
TRBD2	TRBV20-1	few	TRBJ2-3	SATGTSVPSADTQY
TRBD2	TRBV6-2/TRBV6-3	.	TRBJ2-7	ASSSLASGRTEQY
.	TRBV5-1	many	TRBJ2-1	ASSLVWGAGSYNEQF
.	TRBV7-9	few	TRBJ1-3	ASSEQGSGNTIY
.	TRBV7-9	.	TRBJ2-3	ASSFVVRDGTDTQY
.	TRBV15	.	TRBJ2-3	ATTLWGWGDTQY
.	TRBV5-1	few	TRBJ2-7	ASSPAGPISYEQY
.	TRBV11-1	few	TRBJ2-5	ASSFGVTETQY